Presented here are 14 T cell receptor beta chains from one specimen sequenced in a study of long-term antiretroviral therapy in people with HIV. With survey level as its setting, the immunoSEQ assay was v3.0. This table comes from immunoSEQ multiplex PCR, and its TCRdb copy is limited to in-frame clones, with some not included. The sample carries roughly 38,000 clones, around four fifths recorded once. The input for sequencing was unsorted PBMCs, taken 0.3 years after starting antiretroviral therapy. These receptors were collected from a man younger than 30 with HIV.

This clone has just one count. The chain couples TRBV27 to TRBJ2-7; a possible D gene is TRBD2 (6 bases). Per the germline V gene, CDR1 is MNHEY and CDR2 is SMNVEV (reference sequence). The CDR3 covers 14 residues. Trimming pared 2 bases from V and 2 bases from J, leaving 10 bases between. In nucleotides, the CDR3 is TGTGCCAGCAGTTTACGGGGGACCACCTACGAGCAGTACTTC. It codes for CASSLRGTTYEQYF.

V gene TRBV5-3 combines with J gene TRBJ1-2, with 9 bases identical to TRBD1. Being an ORF, TRBV5-3 has a function that is uncertain. The CDR3 loop spans 17 amino acids. The J segment lost 8 bases and the V segment lost 4 bases, leaving 18 bases of the junction unmatched. The CDR3 nucleotides are TGTGCCAGAAGCAGATACAGGGGGCGTTCGTCTATGAGGGGCTACACCTTC. Translated: CARSRYRGRSSMRGYTF.

The chain employs TRBV13 and TRBJ1-2; 7 bases are shared with TRBD1. The CDR3 is 14 amino acids. Germline CDR1 reads PRHDT; CDR2 reads FYEKMQ (reference sequence). Germline trimming cut 5 bases from V and 2 bases from J; bases unmatched to any gene: 5. The CDR3 reads CASSPGTANYGYTF. The CDR3, as DNA: TGTGCCAGCAGCCCCGGGACAGCCAACTATGGCTACACCTTC.

The chain employs TRBV10-1 and TRBJ1-1, with 11 bases lining up with TRBD1. This CDR3 is 14 amino acids long. Trimming cost V 6 bases and J 4 bases; bases outside gene matches: 4. Germline V CDR1 and CDR2: WNHNN, SYGVQD (reference sequence). In DNA, the CDR3 is TGCGCCAGCAGGAGTGGGACAGGGGGCACTGAAGCTTTCTTT. Translated, it gives CASRSGTGGTEAFF.

This clone was seen only a few times. The chain has TRBV5-6 and TRBJ2-6, with D possibly being TRBD2 (5 bases). In germline, CDR1 is SGHDT, CDR2 YYEEEE. V was cut by 4 bases and J by 0 bases, with 8 bases left in between. There are 15 residues in the CDR3. CDR3 loop: CASSPGNSGANVLTF. CDR3 sequence (DNA): TGTGCCAGCAGCCCCGGGAACTCTGGGGCCAACGTCCTGACTTTC.

The J gene is TRBJ2-5, the V gene TRBV6-1; no clear D. Germline values: CDR1 MNHNS, CDR2 SASEGT. The V and J ends lost 4 bases and 6 bases respectively, with 15 bases between them. This CDR3 spans 14 amino acids. The CDR3 loop reads CASSARSGFQTQYF. CDR3 bases: TGTGCCAGCAGTGCCCGGAGTGGGTTTCAGACCCAGTACTTC.

In DNA, the CDR3 is TGTGCCAGCAGCGCCGTGACAGGGTACTACTACAATGAGCAGTTCTTC. Translation: CASSAVTGYYYNEQFF. This rearrangement joins TRBV5-6 to TRBJ2-1; TRBD1 matches 7 bases. Germline-derived CDR1 and CDR2 are SGHDT and YYEEEE. The CDR3 is made up of 16 amino acids. V lost 4 bases and J lost 3; bases outside the gene matches: 10.

V and J are TRBV5-1 and TRBJ1-6; D ambiguous. Germline V gives CDR1 SGHRS, CDR2 YFSETQ. V lost 0 bases to trimming and J lost 5 bases, with 3 bases between them. The CDR3 consists of 13 residues. CDR3 region: CASSLGDNSPLHF. CDR3 nucleotides: TGCGCCAGCAGCTTGGGGGATAATTCACCCCTCCACTTT.

The CDR3 reads CASSPWGDTEAFF. The CDR3 bases are TGTGCCAGCAGCCCCTGGGGGGACACTGAAGCTTTCTTT. The chain is built from TRBV11-2 and TRBJ1-1, with a possible D match to TRBD1 (5 bases). Deletions cut 5 bases from V and 3 bases from J, with 10 bases between. Germline CDR1 reads SGHAT; CDR2 reads FQNNGV. CDR3 length: 13 residues.

This clone showed up just a few times. The J gene is TRBJ2-7, the V gene TRBV4-1; D is possibly TRBD2 (6 bases). V was cut by 1 base and J by 6 bases, with 10 bases left in between. The germline gives CDR1 MGHRA, CDR2 YSYEKL. CDR3 length: 13 residues. CDR3 loop: CASSQGSGGEQYF. The CDR3 nucleotides are TGCGCCAGCAGCCAAGGGTCCGGGGGCGAGCAGTACTTC.

The genes are TRBV5-1 and TRBJ2-7; TRBD1 matches at 12 bases. V gave up 1 base and J gave up 6 bases; unmatched junction bases: 2. This CDR3 spans 14 amino acids. The germline CDR1 and CDR2 sequences are SGHRS and YFSETQ. CDR3 protein: CASSLRGQGAEQYF. The CDR3 DNA is TGCGCCAGCAGCTTGAGGGGACAGGGGGCCGAGCAGTACTTC.

The V gene is TRBV19, the J gene TRBJ1-2, with D possibly TRBD1 on 6 matching bases. Germline V gene lookup returns CDR1 LNHDA and CDR2 SQIVND (reference sequence). V lost 5 bases and J 1 base, leaving 20 bases between the germline ends. CDR3 size: 17 residues. In DNA form, the CDR3 reads TGTGCCAGTAGTTTCCAGGGGACCCAGCTCCTTAACTATGGCTACACCTTC. This sequence encodes CASSFQGTQLLNYGYTF.

The CDR3 loop is CASSDVPSYNEQFF. CDR3 DNA sequence: TGTGCCAGCAGCGACGTCCCCTCCTACAATGAGCAGTTCTTC. The J gene is TRBJ2-1, the V gene TRBV13; no reliable D call. The V and J ends lost 5 bases and 0 bases respectively, with 8 bases between them. From germline, CDR1 is PRHDT and CDR2 FYEKMQ (reference sequence). The CDR3 totals 14 residues.

This chain connects TRBV2 to TRBJ2-3; 12 bases are a match to TRBD2. The V segment lost 8 bases and the J segment 3 bases; nucleotides outside the gene matches: 6. This CDR3 comprises 15 residues. Per germline, CDR1 SNHLY and CDR2 FYNNEI. The CDR3 reads CASALAGGPTDTQYF. CDR3 coding DNA: TGTGCCAGCGCTCTAGCGGGGGGGCCGACAGATACGCAGTATTTT.